This TCR beta chain was found in a study of T cell changes during pregnancy in multiple sclerosis. The repertoire was sequenced with immunoSEQ multiplex PCR; TCRdb's copy has only in-frame clones and lacks some. The data contain about 85,000 clones, approximately 89% of them singletons. The receptor was derived from a female donor with multiple sclerosis, enrolled in a pregnancy study. The material sequenced was peripheral blood, taken in the first trimester of pregnancy.

The DNA for the CDR3 is TGTGCCTGGAGTGTACAGGGTACTCAGCCCCAGCATTTT. Its translation: CAWSVQGTQPQHF. V is TRBV30 and J is TRBJ1-5; a possible D gene is TRBD1 (6 bases). Germline loops: CDR1 GTSNPN, CDR2 SVGIG (reference sequence). The V and J ends lost 0 bases and 6 bases respectively, with 9 bases between them. The CDR3 runs to 13 residues.